Described below is a single T cell receptor beta chain sequence and its context. Patient disease was locally advanced or metastatic urothelial carcinoma. Pretreatment and on-treatment blood mononuclear cell samples were taken, totaling between 1 and 8 time points per patient. Trimming cost V 5 bases and J 8 bases, with 6 bases left between them. Germline-derived CDR1 and CDR2 are MGHDK and SYGVNS. There are 10 residues in the CDR3. Measured with immunoSEQ multiplex PCR; TCRdb has only the in-frame clones, and not every one. The sample lists 70,000 or so clones, 85% to 90% occurring once. This sample is part of a study of PD-L1 blockade in urothelial cancer. About the study: Once treatment had started, blood was analyzed at 3 weeks (second dose) and again at 6 weeks.

The rearrangement uses TRBV25-1 and TRBJ1-2; D not resolved. Sequencing used PBMCs, obtained around atezolizumab (anti-PD-L1) treatment. This clonotype originated in a man aged 55 to 69 with urothelial cancer. The CDR3 nucleotides read TGTGCCAGCAGTCGGGGAGGCTACACCTTC. This encodes CASSRGGYTF.